The 18 T cell receptor beta chains listed next were all sequenced from one sample in a study of blood T cell repertoires in COVID-19. Data came from immunoSEQ multiplex PCR; TCRdb stores just in-frame clones and leaves some out. The sample lists roughly 92,000 clones, approximately 80% occurring once. Sequencing input: peripheral blood. The receptor source for this set is a woman of 80 years or more with active or convalescent COVID-19.

This clone showed up just once. This rearrangement joins TRBV2 to TRBJ1-1; TRBD1 is a possible D gene (5 bases). V was shortened by 6 bases and J by 1 base, with 12 bases between the two germline ends. This CDR3 has 14 residues. In germline, CDR1 is SNHLY, CDR2 FYNNEI. The CDR3 DNA reads as TGTGCCAGCAGGGGGCCCCAGAGGAACACTGAAGCTTTCTTT. This translates into CASRGPQRNTEAFF.

This rearrangement joins TRBV30 to TRBJ2-3; 11 nucleotides align to TRBD2. The CDR3 runs to 14 residues. V gave up 1 base and J gave up 6 bases; unmatched junction bases: 3. Germline lookup yields CDR1 GTSNPN and CDR2 SVGIG (reference sequence). CDR3 in amino acids: CAWSGLAGLDTQYF. The CDR3 DNA reads as TGTGCCTGGAGTGGACTAGCGGGGTTGGATACGCAGTATTTT.

The chain joins TRBV30 to TRBJ1-1; D remains ambiguous. Germline V gene sequence: CDR1 GTSNPN, CDR2 SVGIG (reference sequence). The V end lost 2 bases, the J end lost 0 bases, and 10 bases lay between the germline ends. The length of the CDR3 is 14 residues. CDR3 nucleotides: TGTGCCTGGAGTAGAGCAATTATGAACACTGAAGCTTTCTTT. Translated: CAWSRAIMNTEAFF.

V and J are TRBV4-3 and TRBJ2-1, with 7 bases aligning to TRBD1. This CDR3 is built from 16 residues. The V gene's germline CDR1 is LGHNA and CDR2 YSLEER. Trimming removed 3 bases from V and 6 bases from J; junction bases left unmatched: 11. The chain's CDR3 is CASSQSGTAVGNEQFF. The CDR3 DNA follows: TGCGCCAGCAGCCAGTCCGGGACAGCGGTCGGCAATGAGCAGTTCTTC.

The chain uses TRBV18 and TRBJ1-2; D uncertain. V was clipped by 3 bases and J by 3 bases, with 14 bases between them. Germline-derived CDR1 and CDR2 are KGHSH and LQKENI. The CDR3 spans 15 residues. In DNA, the CDR3 is TGTGCCAGCTCACCCGAAGCGCAACCCTACTATGGCTACACCTTC. This translates into CASSPEAQPYYGYTF.

The genes are TRBV3-1 (or the pseudogene TRBV3-2) and TRBJ2-7; 7 bases align to TRBD1. V shed 4 bases, J shed 5 bases, and the junction held 5 bases outside the gene matches. Germline CDR1 is LGHDT and CDR2 is YNNKEL (reference sequence). The CDR3 sequence is 13 residues long. CDR3: CASSRVTGNEQYF. CDR3 in DNA: TGTGCCAGCAGCCGGGTGACAGGGAACGAGCAGTACTTC.

This chain links TRBV7-8 with TRBJ1-1; a weak D match, TRBD1 (5 bases). Trimming removed 2 bases from V and 5 bases from J, with 18 bases in between. Per germline, CDR1 SGHVS and CDR2 FQNEAQ. The CDR3 extends over 16 amino acids. The CDR3 DNA reads TGTGCCAGCAGCTTAATGGCCCCCACGGGGGGTACTGAAGCTTTCTTT. Amino acids: CASSLMAPTGGTEAFF. The entire variable domain, with the rest obtained from reference TRBV7-8 and TRBJ1-1, is as follows: GAGVSQSPRYKVAKRGQDVALRCDPISGHVSLFWYQQALGQGPEFLTYFQNEAQLDKSGLPSDRFFAERPEGSVSTLKIQRTQQEDSAVYLCASSLMAPTGGTEAFFGQGTRLTVV.

This clone was recorded once. This sequence joins TRBV7-2 and TRBJ1-1; no firm D call. Germline V gene lookup returns CDR1 SGHTA and CDR2 FQGNSA. This CDR3 spans 14 amino acids. Trimming took 2 bases from V and 1 from J, leaving 8 bases between them. The CDR3 DNA reads TGTGCCAGCAGCTTAAGCAGGCAGAACACTGAAGCTTTCTTT. This translates into CASSLSRQNTEAFF.

This chain links TRBV6-5 with TRBJ2-7; weak D call: TRBD2 (5 bases). Germline V gene data show CDR1 as MNHEY and CDR2 as SVGAGI. V lost 8 bases and J 3 bases, leaving 8 bases between the germline ends. The CDR3 contains 11 residues. CDR3 DNA: TGTGCCAGCGAAGACTACTACGAGCAGTACTTC. Translation: CASEDYYEQYF.

The J gene is TRBJ1-1, the V gene TRBV21-1. TRBV21-1 is shown as a pseudogene. The CDR3 consists of 14 residues. CDR3 region: CASPSPGGRTEAFF. CDR3 in DNA: TGTGCCAGCCCCTCACCGGGGGGCCGGACTGAAGCTTTCTTT.

The V call is TRBV25-1, the J call TRBJ1-6, with D unclear. CDR1 is MGHDK, CDR2 SYGVNS, per germline. The CDR3 sequence is 16 residues long. The V and J ends lost 1 base and 2 bases respectively, with 9 bases between them. The CDR3 is CASSESLGTYNSPLHF. The DNA of the CDR3 is TGTGCCAGCAGTGAATCGCTGGGCACCTATAATTCACCCCTCCACTTT.

This chain joins TRBV21-1 and TRBJ1-2; TRBD1, the table's D call, lacks a check against the DNA. TRBV21-1 counts as a pseudogene. CDR3 size: 13 residues. CDR3 residues: CASSSPGTPGYTF. The CDR3 DNA is TGTGCCAGCAGCTCTCCCGGGACACCTGGCTACACCTTC.

The chain carries TRBV18 and TRBJ2-1; 11 bases are shared with TRBD2. Germline loops: CDR1 KGHSH, CDR2 LQKENI. V lost 0 bases, J lost 3 bases, and 4 bases stayed unmatched. The CDR3 is 17 residues long. CDR3 bases: TGTGCCAGCTCACCACCCACGGGACTAGCGGTCTACAATGAGCAGTTCTTC. This encodes CASSPPTGLAVYNEQFF.

V usage is TRBV6-2 or TRBV6-3 and J usage is TRBJ1-1; D gene uncertain. Deletions cut 6 bases from V and 0 bases from J, with 11 bases between. The CDR3 loop spans 14 amino acids. Germline CDR1 reads MNHEY; CDR2 reads SVGEGT. The CDR3 DNA reads TGTGCCAGCAGCCTCCAGATCATGAACACTGAAGCTTTCTTT. Protein product: CASSLQIMNTEAFF.

This sequence joins TRBV7-9 and TRBJ1-1; D gene unclear. The V gene's germline CDR1 is SEHNR and CDR2 FQNEAQ (reference sequence). This CDR3 region has 12 residues. V dropped 5 bases and J dropped 8 bases, with 12 bases sitting between them. CDR3 amino acids: CASSPFEREAFF. Here the CDR3 DNA reads TGTGCCAGCAGCCCGTTCGAGAGAGAAGCTTTCTTT.

V gene TRBV7-8 combines with J gene TRBJ2-2; 7 nucleotides align to TRBD2. V lost 3 bases and J lost 9; bases outside the gene matches: 7. The CDR3 consists of 14 residues. Germline CDR1 and CDR2: SGHVS and FQNEAQ. This chain's CDR3 is CASSFTTSSWELFF. The CDR3 DNA reads as TGTGCCAGCAGCTTCACGACTAGCAGCTGGGAGCTGTTTTTT.

The chain joins TRBV18 to TRBJ2-7; D perhaps matches TRBD1 (6 bases). The germline V and J ends were trimmed by 8 bases and 1 base, with 15 bases remaining between them. This CDR3 is 14 amino acids long. In germline, CDR1 is KGHSH, CDR2 LQKENI. Written as DNA, the CDR3 is TGTGCCAGCGCGGACAGTAGCCATTCCTACGAGCAGTACTTC. This translates into CASADSSHSYEQYF.

The chain is built from TRBV7-6 and TRBJ2-2; 8 bases are a match to TRBD1. The CDR3 is 15 residues long. Germline V lookup: CDR1 SGHVS, CDR2 FNYEAQ. The ends lost 6 bases at V and 1 base at J; junction bases unmatched: 4. The DNA for the CDR3 is TGTGCCAGCAGGAGTGGGACAGGGAACACCGGGGAGCTGTTTTTT. It encodes CASRSGTGNTGELFF. The complete variable domain, with remaining parts taken from reference TRBV7-6 and TRBJ2-2, reads GAGVSQSPRYKVTKRGQDVALRCDPISGHVSLYWYRQALGQGPEFLTYFNYEAQQDKSGLPNDRFSAERPEGSISTLTIQRTEQRDSAMYRCASRSGTGNTGELFFGEGSRLTVL.